This T cell receptor (beta chain) was identified during a study of blood T cell repertoires in COVID-19. As for the study in general: Material from acute and convalescent COVID-19 was sourced from the United States, Italy and Spain. T cells, B-cell-depleted T cells, or PBMCs supplied cDNA or gDNA.

In the original processing: Estimates of nucleated cell counts were drawn from the amplification of reference gene primers. Sequencing used immunoSEQ multiplex PCR; TCRdb keeps in-frame clones, though not all of them. The DNA gave D and trimming, while V, J and clone size come from that table. The data contain 34,000 or so clones, approximately 88% of them singletons. Trimming took 4 bases from V and 6 from J, leaving 12 bases between them. The CDR3 is 13 residues long. Sequenced input: peripheral blood. The chain employs TRBV12-3 or TRBV12-4 and TRBJ1-2, with D perhaps matching TRBD1 (6 bases). This sequence was found in a man in his 60s with active COVID-19. This CDR3 reads CASSSNRVDGYTF. Written as DNA, the CDR3 is TGTGCCAGCAGTTCGAACAGGGTTGATGGCTACACCTTC.